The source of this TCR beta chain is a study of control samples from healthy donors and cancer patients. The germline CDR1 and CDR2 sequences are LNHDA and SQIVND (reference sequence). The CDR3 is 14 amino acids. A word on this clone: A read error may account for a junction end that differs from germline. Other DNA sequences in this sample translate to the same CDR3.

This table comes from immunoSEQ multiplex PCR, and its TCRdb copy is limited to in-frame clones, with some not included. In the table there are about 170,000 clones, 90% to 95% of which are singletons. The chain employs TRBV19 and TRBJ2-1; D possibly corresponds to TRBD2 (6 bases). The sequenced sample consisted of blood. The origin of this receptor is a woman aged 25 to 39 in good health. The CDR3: CASSMGGTGNEQFF. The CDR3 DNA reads TGTGCCAGTAGTATGGGCGGGACGGGGAATGAACAGTTCTTC.